This TCR beta chain originates from a study of CD8+CD57+ T cells in acquired aplastic anemia. The overall study: Sorted CD4+ and CD8+ cells yielded around 3.2 ug of DNA on average. Read counts for CD4+ cells (from healthy donors) averaged about 10.8 million. Overall study results and limits: Patients and controls had CD8+ Simpson's diversity values that were not significantly distinct. Researchers report that around 29 CD8+ CDR3 sequences appeared in both patients and controls.

Trimming took off 5 bases at V and 5 bases at J, with 16 bases between the two ends. The CDR3 has 15 amino acids. Germline V gene sequence: CDR1 MGHDK, CDR2 SYGVNS. On this clonotype: Antigen unknown.

Profiling of TCR beta VDJ combinations and CDR3 sequences used genomic DNA as template. In TCRdb, the reads were re-called with MiXCR into one record per CDR3 protein. The table lists 35,000 to 45,000 distinct CDR3 sequences, around 82% of them singletons. The sequencing sample was made of sorted CD4+, CD8+, or CD8+CD57+ T cells (not recorded which) from PBMCs. This sequence joins TRBV25-1 and TRBJ2-1; D is possibly TRBD1 (6 bases). This sequence originates from a human donor in good health, serving as a control. CDR3: CASSPVGATNNEQFF. The DNA of the CDR3 is TGTGCCAGCAGTCCAGTGGGGGCTACGAACAATGAGCAGTTCTTC.